The entry below describes one TCR beta chain. Its specificity is unknown. CDR3 length: 18 residues. Germline lookup yields CDR1 MRHNA and CDR2 SNTAGT. V lost 2 bases to trimming and J lost 0 bases; unmatched junction nucleotides: 10. The method was immunoSEQ multiplex PCR; TCRdb's version includes in-frame clones alone and lacks a portion of them. The sample consists of 80,000 or so clones, around 90% of them appearing once. This sample is drawn from a study of OX40 agonist ivuxolimab in advanced cancers. Study results and caveats: Within 6 weeks, CD4+ and CD8+ blood T cells expanded clonally at 0.1 to 3.0 mg/kg.

Source: CD4+ or CD8+ T cells sorted from blood, taken in a trial of the OX40 agonist ivuxolimab. The chain recombines TRBV6-4 with TRBJ1-5; TRBD1 matches 7 bases. The TCR was taken from an adult with an advanced solid tumor such as melanoma, head and neck, liver or kidney cancer. The CDR3 loop reads CASSDPRDSRNSNQPQHF. The CDR3 nucleotides are TGTGCCAGCAGTGACCCCCGGGACAGTAGGAATAGCAATCAGCCCCAGCATTTT.